The clone carrying this T cell receptor beta chain was found a few times. Antigen: not known. The sample is drawn from a study of cytomegalovirus exposure and HLA in healthy donors. General study results and limits: Per a prior analysis, the majority of TCR beta V segments were productive roughly 90% or roughly 30% of the time.

From germline, CDR1 is SGHAT and CDR2 FQDESV (reference sequence). The CDR3 covers 16 residues. The V segment lost 6 bases and the J segment 4 bases; nucleotides outside the gene matches: 12. The PCR used 60 Vbeta and 13 Jbeta primers. Sequencing used immunoSEQ multiplex PCR; TCRdb keeps in-frame clones, though not all of them. There are hundreds of thousands of clones in the sample; around 90% occur only once, and about 2% lies in the top ten. The rearrangement joins TRBV11-1 to TRBJ2-1; 7 nucleotides line up with TRBD1. The clonotype was recovered from a young woman in good health and CMV-seronegative. The specimen was PBMCs. CDR3 region: CASSPYPGQTYNEQFF. In nucleotides, the CDR3 is TGTGCCAGCAGTCCTTACCCGGGACAGACATACAATGAGCAGTTCTTC.